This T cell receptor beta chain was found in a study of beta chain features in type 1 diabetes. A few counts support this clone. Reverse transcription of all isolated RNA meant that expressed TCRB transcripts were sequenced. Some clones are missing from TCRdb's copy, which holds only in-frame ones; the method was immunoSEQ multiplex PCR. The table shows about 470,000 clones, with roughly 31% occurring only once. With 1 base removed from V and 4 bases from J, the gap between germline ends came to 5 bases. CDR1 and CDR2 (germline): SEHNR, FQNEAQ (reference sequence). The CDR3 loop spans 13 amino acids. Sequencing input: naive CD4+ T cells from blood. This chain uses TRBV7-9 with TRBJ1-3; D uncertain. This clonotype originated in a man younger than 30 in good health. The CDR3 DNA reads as TGTGCCAGCAGCTTAGACGTAGGAAACACCATATATTTT. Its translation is CASSLDVGNTIYF.